The present TCR beta chain was sequenced within a study of tumor and adjacent non-tumor tissue in lung cancer. Study observations and caveats: In normal lung, the top 100 clones were significantly more dominant than in tumor.

A modified ARM-PCR protocol with three rounds of nested PCR amplified TCRbeta. Via MiXCR, TCRdb re-called the multiplex PCR reads, giving one row per CDR3 protein. The profile shows about 200,000 distinct CDR3 sequences, 71% of them singletons. This CDR3 has 13 residues. Germline CDR1 SGHRS, CDR2 YFSETQ. The template was RNA from unsorted bulk tissue. Remarks on this clonotype: Its antigen is undetermined. One end of the junction fails to match germline, which may point to a read error.

The V and J genes are TRBV5-1 and TRBJ2-7; D gene uncertain. The receptor was isolated from a man between 60 and 70 years old with non-small cell lung cancer. The sequenced material came from lung tumor tissue. CDR3 loop: CASSLGTAYEHYF. CDR3 bases: TGCGCCAGCAGCTTGGGAACAGCCTACGAGCACTACTTC.